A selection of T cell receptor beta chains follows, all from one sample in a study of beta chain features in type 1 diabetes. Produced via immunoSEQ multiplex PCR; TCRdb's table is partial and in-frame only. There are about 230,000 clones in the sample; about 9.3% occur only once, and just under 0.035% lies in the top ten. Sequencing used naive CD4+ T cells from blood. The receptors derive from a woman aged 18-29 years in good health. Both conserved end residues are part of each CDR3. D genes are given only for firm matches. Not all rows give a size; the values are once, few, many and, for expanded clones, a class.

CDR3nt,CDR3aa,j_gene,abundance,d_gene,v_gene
TGTGCCAGCTGTTTAGGACAGGGGGGAGGAAACATTCAGTACTTC,CASCLGQGGGNIQYF,TRBJ2-4,few,TRBD1,TRBV5-6
TGTGCCAGCAGCTCTTCCGGGACAGGGATTTTCTATGGCTACACCTTC,CASSSSGTGIFYGYTF,TRBJ1-2,few,TRBD1,TRBV5-4
TGTGCCAGCAGCTTATACCAGGGAAACAATCAGCCCCAGCATTTT,CASSLYQGNNQPQHF,TRBJ1-5,few,-,TRBV7-2
TGTGCCAGCAGCTCCGAACAGGGGGTGACTGAAGCTTTCTTT,CASSSEQGVTEAFF,TRBJ1-1,once,TRBD1,TRBV5-4
TGTGCCAGTAGTTCCCGGACTAGCGGGCGTGCAGGGACCCAGTACTTC,CASSSRTSGRAGTQYF,TRBJ2-5,few,TRBD2,TRBV19
TGTGCCAGCTCACAGGGGGAGGACTATGGCTACACCTTC,CASSQGEDYGYTF,TRBJ1-2,few,TRBD1,TRBV7-3
TGTGCCAGCAGTACGGGGGACAATGAGCAGTTCTTC,CASSTGDNEQFF,TRBJ2-1,few,-,TRBV6-1
TGTGCCAGTAGCGCCCGCTGGACAGGAAGCTCCTACAATGAGCAGTTCTTC,CASSARWTGSSYNEQFF,TRBJ2-1,few,TRBD1,TRBV19
TGTGCCAGCAGCTTAATGGGACAGGGTGCGGATCAGCCCCAGCATTTT,CASSLMGQGADQPQHF,TRBJ1-5,-,TRBD1,TRBV11-2
TGCGCCAGCAGCCGGGGCGGGCAGGGGGCCGATACGCAGTATTTT,CASSRGGQGADTQYF,TRBJ2-3,once,TRBD1,TRBV5-1
TGTGCCAGCAGTGACAGATTTACAGATACGCAGTATTTT,CASSDRFTDTQYF,TRBJ2-3,few,-,TRBV6-5
TGTGCCAGCAGCACCCAGCGGACAGGGTTGTCTAGGGCCATATATTTT,CASSTQRTGLSRAIYF,TRBJ1-3,-,TRBD1,TRBV11-2
TGTGCCAGTAGTACACGGGGAGATTACAATGAGCAGTTCTTC,CASSTRGDYNEQFF,TRBJ2-1,few,-,TRBV19
TGCGCCAGCAGCTTGCAGGGGACAACGGAGACCCAGTACTTC,CASSLQGTTETQYF,TRBJ2-5,few,-,TRBV5-1
TGTGCCACCAGCAGAGCCCGGGAGAATAGCAATCAGCCCCAGCATTTT,CATSRARENSNQPQHF,TRBJ1-5,-,-,TRBV15
TGTGCCAGCAGCGGGGGGGGGACTGGATCCTACGAGCAGTACTTC,CASSGGGTGSYEQYF,TRBJ2-7,few,TRBD2,TRBV5-4
TGTGCCAGCAGCCAACCGGGACAGGCGTCCTACGAGCAGTACTTC,CASSQPGQASYEQYF,TRBJ2-7,many,TRBD1,TRBV7-9
TGCAGCGTTTTGGACAGGTCCTACGAGCAGTACTTC,CSVLDRSYEQYF,TRBJ2-7,many,TRBD1,TRBV29-1
TGCGCCAGCAGCAAGAACCAGGGCCTAAATGAAAAACTGTTTTTT,CASSKNQGLNEKLFF,TRBJ1-4,-,-,TRBV5-1
TGTGCCAGCAGTTGGACAGGGGATCAGCCTGGCTCCTACGAGCAGTACTTC,CASSWTGDQPGSYEQYF,TRBJ2-7,few,TRBD1,TRBV28
TGTGCCAGCAGCTTAGGCGGAGGCCTACAGGGTACCGGGGAGCTGTTTTTT,CASSLGGGLQGTGELFF,TRBJ2-2,-,-,TRBV11-3
TGTGCCAGCTCACCCGGGATCACAGATACGCAGTATTTT,CASSPGITDTQYF,TRBJ2-3,few,-,TRBV18
TGTGCCTGGATCAGCTCCTATAATTCACCCCTCCACTTT,CAWISSYNSPLHF,TRBJ1-6,few,-,TRBV30
TGCGCCAGCAGCTTGCGCCCAGGGTTCGATGGCAATCAGCCCCAGCATTTT,CASSLRPGFDGNQPQHF,TRBJ1-5,-,-,TRBV5-1
TGTGCCAGCAGCTTATCGGGACTAGCGGGAGTGTTCTACGAGCAGTACTTC,CASSLSGLAGVFYEQYF,TRBJ2-7,-,TRBD2,TRBV7-2
TGTGCCAGTAGCCGTCGGCGGGGCGGGATCAATGAGCAGTTCTTC,CASSRRRGGINEQFF,TRBJ2-1,few,-,TRBV19
TGTGCCAGCAGCTTGGGCTCTCCGAGCAATCAGCCCCAGCATTTT,CASSLGSPSNQPQHF,TRBJ1-5,few,-,TRBV7-2
TGCGCCAGCAGCCAAGGGGGCACGCACAATGAGCAGTTCTTC,CASSQGGTHNEQFF,TRBJ2-1,-,-,TRBV4-1
TGCGCCAGCGTCGGGACAGTGAGCTATGGCTACACCTTC,CASVGTVSYGYTF,TRBJ1-2,-,TRBD1,TRBV5-1
TGTGCCAGTACCTCACAGGGGAGGTTGAGCACTGAAGCTTTCTTT,CASTSQGRLSTEAFF,TRBJ1-1,once,TRBD1,TRBV19
TGCGCCAGCAGTCGGGGACAGGGGGGAGAAAAACTGTTTTTT,CASSRGQGGEKLFF,TRBJ1-4,-,TRBD1,TRBV5-1
TGCGCCAGCAGCTTGGTGTTAGCGCCGAACACTGAAGCTTTCTTT,CASSLVLAPNTEAFF,TRBJ1-1,-,-,TRBV5-1
TGTGCCAGCAGCTTAAAGGACAGGGGCGAGCAGTACTTC,CASSLKDRGEQYF,TRBJ2-7,-,TRBD1,TRBV7-2
TGTGCCAGCAGCCGGACTAGCGGGGGCCACTTGAGCGAGACCCAGTACTTC,CASSRTSGGHLSETQYF,TRBJ2-5,few,TRBD2,TRBV5-4